Given below is one T cell receptor beta chain in context. Its antigen is unidentified. These data originate in a study of cytomegalovirus exposure and HLA in healthy donors. The overall study: From 170 million or so T cells, an earlier analysis saw 117 million unique TCR beta sequences. Study conclusions and caveats: A previous analysis found most TCR beta V segments productive roughly 90% or roughly 30% of the time.

The PCR had 60 Vbeta and 13 Jbeta primers. Using immunoSEQ multiplex PCR, the repertoire was profiled, and TCRdb retains in-frame clones only, with some absent. The repertoire holds some 120,000 clones, roughly 82% seen once, with about 1.5% in the top ten. V was cut by 0 bases and J by 8 bases, with 16 bases left in between. Germline CDR1 reads MNHEY; CDR2 reads SVGAGI. The CDR3 is 15 amino acids. The chain recombines TRBV6-5 with TRBJ1-2; D unclear. This TCR was sampled from a woman younger than 30 in good health and CMV-seronegative. Sequencing was performed on PBMCs. CDR3 in amino acids: CASSYSRHSSTGYTF. Here the CDR3 DNA reads TGTGCCAGCAGTTACTCGAGACACTCCAGCACGGGCTACACCTTC.